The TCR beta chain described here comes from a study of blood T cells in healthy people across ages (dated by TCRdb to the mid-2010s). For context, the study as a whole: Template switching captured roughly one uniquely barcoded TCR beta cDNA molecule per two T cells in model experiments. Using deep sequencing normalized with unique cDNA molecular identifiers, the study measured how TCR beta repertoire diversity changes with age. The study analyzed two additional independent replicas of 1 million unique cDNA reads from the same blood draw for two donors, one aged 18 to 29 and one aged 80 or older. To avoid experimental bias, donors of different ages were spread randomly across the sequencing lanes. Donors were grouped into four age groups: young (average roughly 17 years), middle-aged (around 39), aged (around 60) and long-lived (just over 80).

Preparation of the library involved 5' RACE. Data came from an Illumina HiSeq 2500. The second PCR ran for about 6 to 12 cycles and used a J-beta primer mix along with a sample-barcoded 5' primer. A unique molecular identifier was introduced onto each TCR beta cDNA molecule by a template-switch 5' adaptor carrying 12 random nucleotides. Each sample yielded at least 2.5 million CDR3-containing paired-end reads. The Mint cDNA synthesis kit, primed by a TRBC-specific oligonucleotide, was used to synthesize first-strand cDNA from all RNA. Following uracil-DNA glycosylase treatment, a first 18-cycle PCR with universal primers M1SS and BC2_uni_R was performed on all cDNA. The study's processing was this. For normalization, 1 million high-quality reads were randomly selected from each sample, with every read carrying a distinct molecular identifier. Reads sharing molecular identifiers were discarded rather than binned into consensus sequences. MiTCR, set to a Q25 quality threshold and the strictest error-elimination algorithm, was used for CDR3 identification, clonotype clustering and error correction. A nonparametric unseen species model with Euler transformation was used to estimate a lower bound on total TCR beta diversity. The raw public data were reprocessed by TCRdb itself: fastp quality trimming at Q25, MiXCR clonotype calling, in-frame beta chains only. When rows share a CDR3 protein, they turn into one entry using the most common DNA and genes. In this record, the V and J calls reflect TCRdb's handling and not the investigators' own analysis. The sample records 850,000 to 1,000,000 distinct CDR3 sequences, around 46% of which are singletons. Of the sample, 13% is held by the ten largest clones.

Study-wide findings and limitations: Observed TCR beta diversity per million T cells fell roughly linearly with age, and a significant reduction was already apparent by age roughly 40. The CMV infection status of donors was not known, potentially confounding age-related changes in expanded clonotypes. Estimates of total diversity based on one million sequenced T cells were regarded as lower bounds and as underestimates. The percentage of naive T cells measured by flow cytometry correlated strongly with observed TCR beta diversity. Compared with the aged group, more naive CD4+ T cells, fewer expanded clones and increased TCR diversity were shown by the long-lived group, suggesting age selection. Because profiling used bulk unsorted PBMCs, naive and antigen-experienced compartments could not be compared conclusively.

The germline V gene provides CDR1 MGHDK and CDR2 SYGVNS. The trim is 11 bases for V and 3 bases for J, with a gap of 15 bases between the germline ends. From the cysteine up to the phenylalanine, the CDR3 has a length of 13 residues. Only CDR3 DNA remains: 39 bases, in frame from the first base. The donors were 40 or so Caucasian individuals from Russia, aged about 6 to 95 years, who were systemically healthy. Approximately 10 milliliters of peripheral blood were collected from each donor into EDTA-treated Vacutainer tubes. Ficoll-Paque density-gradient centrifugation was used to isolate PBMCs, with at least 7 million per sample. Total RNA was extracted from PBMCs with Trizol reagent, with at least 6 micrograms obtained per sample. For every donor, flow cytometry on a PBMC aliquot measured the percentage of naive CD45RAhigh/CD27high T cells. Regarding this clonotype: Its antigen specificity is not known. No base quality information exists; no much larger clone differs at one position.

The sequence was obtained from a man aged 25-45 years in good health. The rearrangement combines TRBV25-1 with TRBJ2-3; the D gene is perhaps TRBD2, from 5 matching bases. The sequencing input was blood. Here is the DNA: TGTGCCGGCGGGCGAACTGGGACAGATACGCAGTATTTT. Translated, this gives CAGGRTGTDTQYF.